This T cell receptor (beta chain) was obtained from a study of T cell responses to AZD1222 COVID-19 vaccine. The V and J ends lost 6 bases and 6 bases, in that order; junction bases with no gene match: 10. Germline values: CDR1 KGHSH, CDR2 LQKENI. CDR3 length equals 15 residues. Assay: immunoSEQ multiplex PCR; the TCRdb copy retains only in-frame clones and omits some. This sample carries 100,000 to 150,000 clones, approximately 84% of them seen once, and the ten largest clones take about a fifth. The sample in question was peripheral blood, obtained on day 0 of AZD1222 vaccination. The receptor's source is an adult in good health. The V gene is TRBV18, the J gene TRBJ1-5; TRBD1 matches at 8 bases. CDR3 sequence reads: CASSELGQGTQPQHF. For the CDR3, the DNA is TGTGCCAGCTCGGAGCTTGGACAGGGAACTCAGCCCCAGCATTTT.